The source of this TCR beta chain is a study of T cells in tuberculosis. Across the study: PBMC were archived before or within 7 days of starting treatment.

Per the germline V gene, CDR1 is SQVTM and CDR2 is ANQGSEA. The CDR3 runs 13 residues. The ends were cut back, 6 bases at V and 1 base at J, with 11 bases in the middle. Time point meaning: new active TB diagnosis, blood taken before or within 7 days of starting treatment. Included patients were adults of at least 18, HIV-seronegative, South African. Generated by immunoSEQ multiplex PCR, the TCRdb table keeps only in-frame clones and is missing some. Among 30,000 to 40,000 clones listed, more than 85% were seen once. The TCR was taken from an adult with tuberculosis. Sequenced here: PBMCs, sampled at tuberculosis diagnosis. The V and J genes are TRBV29-1 and TRBJ2-3, with D perhaps TRBD2 (6 bases). CDR3 loop: CSVTPGGTDTQYF. CDR3 DNA: TGCAGCGTCACCCCGGGGGGCACAGATACGCAGTATTTT.